The clone carrying this T cell receptor beta chain was found many times. Its antigen is not known. This record comes from a study of T cells in Graves' hyperthyroidism and ophthalmopathy. Study results and limitations: Among thyroid clonotypes expanded above 0.001, most also appeared in blood. Before onset, ophthalmopathy was predicted by the model a median around 6.5 months earlier.

From germline, CDR1 is LNHDA and CDR2 SQIVND (reference sequence). The CDR3 loop spans 15 amino acids. V lost 9 bases, J lost 5 bases, and 7 bases stayed unmatched. Amplification targeted TCR beta CDR3 regions from RNA transcripts. The HTBI primer set served for first-round RT-PCR of the TCR CDR3. TCRdb reprocessed the multiplex PCR reads with MiXCR, giving one entry per CDR3 protein. The data show over 350,000 distinct CDR3 sequences, about 14% seen once. Patients affected by ophthalmopathy presented a Clinical Activity Score of at least 3, a NOSPECS grade of at least 4, and disease duration below 3 months. Clinicians diagnosed patients from clinical symptoms, serum thyroxine and TRAb, thyroid ultrasound and orbital computed tomography.

This TCR was recovered from a man aged 18 to 29 with Graves' ophthalmopathy. The material sequenced was blood. The rearrangement links TRBV19 to TRBJ2-5, with 15 bases matching TRBD2. CDR3 in amino acids: CASSTGLAGGETQYF. The CDR3 DNA is TGTGCCAGCAGCACAGGACTAGCGGGAGGGGAGACCCAGTACTTC.